This is a list of T cell receptor beta chains from one sample in a study of blood T cell repertoires in COVID-19. The method was immunoSEQ multiplex PCR; TCRdb's version includes in-frame clones alone and lacks a portion of them. Seen here are under 300,000 clones, 86% observed once, and the top ten hold about 12%. Sequences were obtained from peripheral blood. The receptors come from a man older than 75 with acute or convalescent COVID-19. CDR3s leave out the opening cysteine and the closing phenylalanine or tryptophan. The order of the fields is CDR3 length, V gene, CDR3 protein.

13 | TRBV2 | ASTADRGRTDTQY
18 | TRBV4-2 | ASSQSPSIFSGQGSGGYT
13 | TRBV5-1 | ASSSPHMGVYEQY
13 | TRBV28 | ASGPGGRTNYGYT
13 | TRBV11-2 | ASSSDRGGHNEQF
13 | TRBV7-6 | ASSLGAQGSGELF
13 | TRBV5-4 | ASSSSGGATYEQY
11 | TRBV10-3 | AITRQGTHEQY
11 | TRBV18 | ASSPPASQPQH
14 | TRBV5-1 | ASSRGTTPTNTEAF
14 | TRBV7-8 | ASSPLGRGSSYEQY
11 | TRBV7-8 | ASSKTGVQPQH
12 | TRBV4-3 | ASSQGSGNTEAF
13 | TRBV6-5 | ASSQPGRGLGGYT
11 | TRBV27 | ASLETGNQPQH
11 | TRBV10-1 | ASSESSSYEQY
13 | TRBV18 | ASSPAPTGITEAF
11 | TRBV11-2 | ASSSLTNYGYT
13 | TRBV2 | ASSQGGLPTDTQY
13 | TRBV9 | ASSVTSSGNTEAF
12 | TRBV19 | ASSTAQGGQPQH
14 | TRBV7-8 | ASSPTGGADTGELF